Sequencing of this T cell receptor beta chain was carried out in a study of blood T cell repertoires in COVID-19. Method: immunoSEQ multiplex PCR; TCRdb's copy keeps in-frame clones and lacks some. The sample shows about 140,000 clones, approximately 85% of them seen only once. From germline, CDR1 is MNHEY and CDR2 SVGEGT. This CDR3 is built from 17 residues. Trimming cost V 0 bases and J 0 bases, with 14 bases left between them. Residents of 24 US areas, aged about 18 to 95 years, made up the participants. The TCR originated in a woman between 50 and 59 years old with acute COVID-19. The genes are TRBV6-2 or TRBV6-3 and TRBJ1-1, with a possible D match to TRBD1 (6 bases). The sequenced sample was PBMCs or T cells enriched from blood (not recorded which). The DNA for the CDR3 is TGTGCCAGCAGTTACTCTGGGACAAGAAACTTGAACACTGAAGCTTTCTTT. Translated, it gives CASSYSGTRNLNTEAFF.